This TCR beta chain was identified in a study of blood T cell repertoires in COVID-19. Whole-study context: The United States, Italy and Spain provided the acute and convalescent COVID-19 samples. T cells, B-cell-depleted T cells, or PBMCs supplied cDNA or gDNA.

The trim removed 0 bases at V and 10 bases at J, leaving 11 bases unmatched. The length of the CDR3 is 16 residues. From germline, CDR1 is MNHEY and CDR2 SVGEGT. Repertoires were generated with immunoSEQ multiplex PCR, while TCRdb's copy carries only in-frame clones and drops some. The profile shows fewer than 150,000 clones, almost 90% of them singletons. Sequences were obtained from peripheral blood. This clonotype was obtained from a woman aged 55-69 years with COVID-19, enrolled during active disease. This sequence joins TRBV6-2 or TRBV6-3 and TRBJ2-1, with 8 bases matching TRBD2. For the CDR3, the DNA is TGTGCCAGCAGTTACTCGGAGAACGGGGGGGCCGGGGAGCAGTTCTTC. It codes for CASSYSENGGAGEQFF.